The TCR beta chain under discussion was sequenced for a study of control samples from healthy donors and cancer patients. The germline V gene encodes CDR1 MDHEN and CDR2 SYDVKM. V lost 8 bases and J 0 bases, leaving 14 bases between the germline ends. The CDR3 extends over 14 amino acids. Clones were read by immunoSEQ multiplex PCR, and TCRdb kept only the in-frame ones, dropping some. The sample has under 450,000 clones, more than 80% seen once. The origin of this receptor is a man aged 35 to 55 with head and neck cancer. V gene TRBV28 combines with J gene TRBJ2-7; TRBD1 is a possible D gene (6 bases). Sequencing was performed on PBMCs. CDR3 DNA sequence: TGTGCCAGCCGCGAAGGGGGAAGCTCCTACGAGCAGTACTTC. It yields the protein CASREGGSSYEQYF.